The 19 T cell receptor beta chains below were found in one sample sequenced in a study of T cell repertoires in cytomegalovirus infection. From the reads, TCRdb called clonotypes with MiXCR, one entry per CDR3 protein. The data hold about 70,000 distinct CDR3 sequences, with 20% to 25% observed a single time. These receptors are not linked to any known antigen. Sequences were derived from CD8+ T cells from cultured PBMCs, sampled from culture after CMV antigen stimulation. All receptors derive from a human donor in good health (CMV status not recorded). Some clones in this sample may be carry-over from other donors' samples.

In its sample, this clonotype was seen many times. This chain joins TRBV7-2 and TRBJ1-1, with no clear D. CDR1 and CDR2 from the germline V gene are SGHTA and FQGNSA. The V gene lost 2 bases and the J gene lost 5 bases, with 15 bases spanning the gap. This CDR3 has 15 residues. The CDR3 reads CASSLNWGIKTEAFF. CDR3 coding DNA: TGTGCCAGCAGCTTAAACTGGGGTATTAAGACTGAAGCTTTCTTT.

This chain uses TRBV5-6 with TRBJ2-3; D may be TRBD1 or TRBD2 (6 bases each). V was shortened by 2 bases and J by 4 bases, with 11 bases between the two germline ends. The germline V gene encodes CDR1 SGHDT and CDR2 YYEEEE. CDR3 length: 14 residues. This CDR3 reads CASSLARGADTQYF. CDR3 coding DNA: TGTGCCAGCAGCTTAGCAAGGGGGGCAGATACGCAGTATTTT.

Many counts were recorded for this clonotype. This chain joins TRBV4-3 and TRBJ1-5; D may be TRBD1 (5 bases). Trimming stripped 0 bases from V and 4 bases from J, with 10 bases between. Germline V CDR1 and CDR2: LGHNA, YSLEER. This CDR3 has 15 amino acids. The CDR3 region has the DNA TGCGCCAGCAGCCAAGATAGGGGCCCAAATCAGCCCCAGCATTTT. Its protein is CASSQDRGPNQPQHF.

This clonotype was seen only a few times. The chain couples TRBV7-6 to TRBJ1-5; D is perhaps TRBD1 (6 bases). V gave up 5 bases and J gave up 1 base, with 18 bases separating them. Germline V gene lookup returns CDR1 SGHVS and CDR2 FNYEAQ. The CDR3 runs 17 residues. The CDR3 nucleotides are TGTGCCAGCAGCCTAGGGATCGGGGGGCTCAGCAATCAGCCCCAGCATTTT. It encodes CASSLGIGGLSNQPQHF.

V usage is TRBV7-2 and J usage is TRBJ2-3; 9 bases line up with TRBD2. Trimming cost V 1 base and J 7 bases; bases outside gene matches: 12. Germline assignment: CDR1 SGHTA and CDR2 FQGNSA. The CDR3 is 17 amino acids. The CDR3 nucleotides are TGTGCCAGCAGCTTAGTGTTCTCAGCGGGGGGCCCGAATACGCAGTATTTT. It is translated as CASSLVFSAGGPNTQYF.

This clonotype appeared a few times. This chain connects TRBV6-2 or TRBV6-3 to TRBJ2-3, with D tentatively TRBD2 (5 bases). CDR1 and CDR2 (germline): MNHEY, SVGEGT. The CDR3 totals 15 residues. The V end was cut by 2 bases, the J end by 2 bases, with 11 bases between. This chain's CDR3 is CASSYDGNPTDTQYF. CDR3 bases: TGTGCCAGCAGTTACGACGGGAACCCCACAGATACGCAGTATTTT.

Regarding this clonotype: At one of its ends the junction is not consistent with the germline gene, which may arise from a read error. The chain is built from TRBV28 and TRBJ2-2, with TRBD2 as a possible D gene (5 bases). There are 13 residues in the CDR3. From germline, CDR1 is MDHEN and CDR2 SYDVKM. The CDR3 DNA reads as TGTGCCAGCAGTTTTGATGCGGTCGGGAAGCTGTTTTTT. It translates to CASSFDAVGKLFF.

The rearrangement joins TRBV7-6 to TRBJ1-1; no clear D. V was shortened by 5 bases and J by 8 bases, with 12 bases between the two germline ends. Germline V gene lookup returns CDR1 SGHVS and CDR2 FNYEAQ. The CDR3 extends over 12 amino acids. CDR3 sequence (DNA): TGTGCCAGCAGCCCCTATTATACAGAAGCTTTCTTT. Its translation is CASSPYYTEAFF.

The rearrangement uses TRBV27 and TRBJ2-7; a weak D match, TRBD1 (5 bases). This CDR3 has 12 residues. Germline assignment: CDR1 MNHEY and CDR2 SMNVEV (reference sequence). Trimming took 8 bases from V and 2 from J, leaving 10 bases between them. For the CDR3, the DNA is TGTGCCAGCGGACACCCCGCCTACGAGCAGTACTTC. Protein: CASGHPAYEQYF.

The chain employs TRBV7-6 and TRBJ2-1, with 8 bases fitting TRBD2. The CDR3 consists of 16 residues. CDR1 is SGHVS and CDR2 is FNYEAQ in the germline V gene. With V trimmed by 2 bases and J by 5 bases, 8 bases remained unmatched. In DNA form, the CDR3 reads TGTGCCAGCAGCTTAAATAGACGGGGGGGGGACAATGAGCAGTTCTTC. It yields the protein CASSLNRRGGDNEQFF.

This chain joins TRBV6-6 and TRBJ2-7, with TRBD1 matching over 9 bases. Germline loops: CDR1 MNHNY, CDR2 SVGAGI (reference sequence). The length of the CDR3 is 19 residues. The J segment lost 0 bases and the V segment lost 7 bases, leaving 19 bases of the junction unmatched. CDR3 sequence reads: CASIQNPLGQGTSSYEQYF. The CDR3, as DNA: TGTGCCAGCATCCAAAACCCCCTCGGACAGGGGACTTCCTCCTACGAGCAGTACTTC.

This clonotype has only a few counts. V usage is TRBV6-1 and J usage is TRBJ1-6; TRBD1 matches at 8 bases. This CDR3 has 13 residues. The ends lost 7 bases at V and 7 bases at J; junction bases unmatched: 3. Germline V gene lookup returns CDR1 MNHNS and CDR2 SASEGT. The CDR3, as DNA: TGTGCCAGCATAGGACAGGGAAATTCACCCCTCCACTTT. Protein sequence: CASIGQGNSPLHF.

This chain joins TRBV7-9 and TRBJ1-1; no firm D call. The length of the CDR3 is 11 residues. The germline CDR1 and CDR2 sequences are SEHNR and FQNEAQ (reference sequence). V gave up 6 bases and J gave up 8 bases, with 10 bases separating them. The CDR3: CASSAANEAFF. CDR3 DNA: TGTGCCAGCAGTGCTGCAAACGAAGCTTTCTTT. Full variable domain (outside the CDR3, taken from reference TRBV7-9 and TRBJ1-1): DTGVSQNPRHKITKRGQNVTFRCDPISEHNRLYWYRQTLGQGPEFLTYFQNEAQLEKSRLLSDRFSAERPKGSFSTLEIQRTEQGDSAMYLCASSAANEAFFGQGTRLTVV.

This clonotype was counted only a few times. The CDR3 spells CASNDRAGRTGELFF. In DNA form, the CDR3 reads TGCGCCAGCAACGACAGGGCCGGCCGGACCGGGGAGCTGTTTTTT. This sequence joins TRBV10-2 and TRBJ2-2; 7 bases fit TRBD1. Germline CDR1 and CDR2: WSHSY and SAAADI. The CDR3 contains 15 residues. V shed 7 bases, J shed 5 bases, and the junction held 10 bases outside the gene matches.

This clonotype was recorded a few times. The chain links TRBV11-1 to TRBJ2-7; TRBD1 matches at 10 bases. Trimming took 4 bases from V and 0 from J; bases not matched to a gene: 3. The CDR3 consists of 15 residues. The germline CDR1 and CDR2 sequences are SGHAT and FQDESV (reference sequence). DNA of the CDR3: TGTGCCAGCAGCTCGCGGGACAGGGGCTCCTACGAGCAGTACTTC. It encodes CASSSRDRGSYEQYF.

The table lists this clonotype with a few counts. This chain uses TRBV6-5 with TRBJ2-7, with no clear D. Germline V CDR1 and CDR2: MNHEY, SVGAGI. This CDR3 is built from 14 residues. Trimming cost V 0 bases and J 2 bases, with 8 bases left between them. The CDR3 here is CASSYSYEAYEQYF. As DNA, the CDR3 is TGTGCCAGCAGTTACTCGTATGAGGCCTACGAGCAGTACTTC.

This clonotype has just a few counts. V is TRBV5-6 and J is TRBJ1-2; 7 nucleotides agree with TRBD1. The ends lost 4 bases at V and 0 bases at J; junction bases unmatched: 6. This CDR3 has 15 amino acids. Germline-derived CDR1 and CDR2 are SGHDT and YYEEEE. CDR3 sequence: CASSAGTEANYGYTF. The CDR3 DNA reads TGTGCCAGCAGCGCCGGGACAGAAGCTAACTATGGCTACACCTTC.

The V call is TRBV19, the J call TRBJ2-1, with 13 bases matching TRBD2. The V gene's germline CDR1 is LNHDA and CDR2 SQIVND (reference sequence). V lost 5 bases to trimming and J lost 3 bases; unmatched junction nucleotides: 4. This CDR3 has 16 amino acids. CDR3 sequence: CASSSGLAGDYNEQFF. CDR3 nucleotides: TGTGCCAGTAGTTCCGGACTAGCGGGAGACTACAATGAGCAGTTCTTC. Full variable domain (remainder filled in from reference TRBV19 and TRBJ2-1): DGGITQSPKYLFRKEGQNVTLSCEQNLNHDAMYWYRQDPGQGLRLIYYSQIVNDFQKGDIAEGYSVSREKKESFPLTVTSAQKNPTAFYLCASSSGLAGDYNEQFFGPGTRLTVL.

V and J are TRBV7-8 and TRBJ2-5, with 10 bases matching TRBD1. After removal of 3 bases from V and 3 bases from J, the junction contained 4 bases not matched to a gene. The germline V gene encodes CDR1 SGHVS and CDR2 FQNEAQ. This CDR3 spans 15 amino acids. CDR3 in DNA: TGTGCCAGCAGCTTTCCCGGGACAGGGGAAGAGACCCAGTACTTC. This codes for CASSFPGTGEETQYF.